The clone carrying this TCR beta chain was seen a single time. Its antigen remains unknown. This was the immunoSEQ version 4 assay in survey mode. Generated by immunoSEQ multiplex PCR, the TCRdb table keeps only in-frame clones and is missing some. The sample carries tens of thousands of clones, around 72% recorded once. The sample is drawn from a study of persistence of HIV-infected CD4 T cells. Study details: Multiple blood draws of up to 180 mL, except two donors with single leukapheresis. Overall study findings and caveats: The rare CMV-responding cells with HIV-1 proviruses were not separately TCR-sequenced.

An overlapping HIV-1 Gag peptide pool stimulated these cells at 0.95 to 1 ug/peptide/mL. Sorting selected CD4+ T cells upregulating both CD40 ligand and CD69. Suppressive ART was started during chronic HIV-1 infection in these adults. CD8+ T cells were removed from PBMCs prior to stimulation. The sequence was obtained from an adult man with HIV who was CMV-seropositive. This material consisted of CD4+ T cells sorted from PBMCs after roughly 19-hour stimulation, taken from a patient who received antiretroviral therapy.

Here the CDR3 reads CASRLAGGRNEQFF. CDR3 DNA sequence: TGTGCCAGCAGGTTAGCGGGGGGGAGAAATGAGCAGTTCTTC. The rearrangement links TRBV3-1 (or the pseudogene TRBV3-2) to TRBJ2-1; 11 bases are a match to TRBD2. The CDR3 has 14 residues. Germline loops: CDR1 LGHDT, CDR2 YNNKEL (reference sequence). The junction had 5 bases not matched to a gene; V was cut back by 6 bases and J by 7 bases.